The clone carrying this T cell receptor (beta chain) has ten or more counts. Its antigen is unknown. Individual cDNA molecules were tagged with unique molecular identifiers, the study reported. In TCRdb, the 5' RACE reads were re-called with MiXCR into one record per CDR3 protein. Of over 30,000 distinct CDR3 sequences in the sample, roughly 6% were seen once. Trimming removed 1 base from V and 4 bases from J, with 8 bases in between. The CDR3 spans 14 residues. The data originate from a study of early T cells in non-severe SARS-CoV-2 infection. For the study at large: The input, bulk RNA from unsorted whole blood, was sequenced, and chains were unpaired. Study conclusions and caveats: VDJdb matching, biased toward anti-spike CD8 responses, missed private and CD4 specificities.

This sequence joins TRBV12-3 or TRBV12-4 and TRBJ1-5; D ambiguous. The sample comprised whole blood. This TCR derives from an adult who was a healthcare worker with PCR-confirmed SARS-CoV-2 infection or an uninfected control (not recorded which). CDR3 region: CASSLVKGNQPQHF. For the CDR3, the DNA is TGTGCCAGCAGTTTAGTTAAGGGAAATCAGCCCCAGCATTTT.